This is a list of T cell receptor beta chains from one sample in a study of blood T cells in healthy people across ages. One entry per CDR3 protein, called by TCRdb with MiXCR from the 5' RACE reads. The sample carries about 2 million distinct CDR3 sequences, 40% to 55% recorded once. Sequencing was performed on blood. Every receptor here comes from a woman in her thirties or forties in good health. Both conserved end residues are part of each CDR3.

v_gene	CDR3aa
TRBV5-1	CASSSGLQGMDEKLFF
TRBV27	CASSFTSGGVENIQYF
TRBV12-3/TRBV12-4	CASSLVHRGRDTEAFF
TRBV10-3	CAISQGSGLDIGTDTQYF
TRBV7-8	CASSLAGLDQPQHF
TRBV24-1	CATRDGLNYGYTF
TRBV27	CASSLQGALGYVQFF
TRBV5-1	CASSTQGTGEKLFF
TRBV15	CATSTRPRSIAGANVLTF
TRBV20-1	CSAIPGTGGKGEQFF
TRBV27	CASSPIATLEEAFF
TRBV7-8	CASSLIGDRVYEQYF
TRBV7-8	CASSLVRGGQKFYEQYF
TRBV24-1	CATSDSDRSLTQYF
TRBV5-1	CASSPSISTVAKNIQYF
TRBV29-1	CSVDKTGTNNNEQYF
TRBV20-1	CSASGGASNEQFF
TRBV18	CASSPMTGPQETQYF
TRBV4-3	CASSQQTSAQETQYF
TRBV7-4	CASSSPAYNEKLFF
TRBV6-6	CASSRPGVPLGVSYEQYF
TRBV6-2/TRBV6-3	CASRTGGTKSEQFF